This record concerns one T cell receptor (beta chain) sequence. Assay used: immunoSEQ multiplex PCR; TCRdb lists only in-frame clones, some missing. The sample records roughly 200,000 clones, roughly 85% being singletons. These data originate in a study of blood T cell repertoires in COVID-19. The CDR3 loop spans 13 amino acids. CDR1 SGDLS and CDR2 YYNGEE come from the germline V gene. V trimming: 4 bases; J trimming: 5 bases; junction bases outside the gene matches: 4. The receptor was isolated from a woman aged 18-35 years who had recovered from COVID-19. The V call is TRBV9, the J call TRBJ2-7; 9 nucleotides align to TRBD1. Sequencing was done on a sample of peripheral blood. CDR3 loop: CASSPRTGDEQYF. The CDR3 DNA follows: TGTGCCAGCAGCCCGCGGACAGGGGACGAGCAGTACTTC.